The 20 T cell receptor beta chains listed next were all sequenced from one sample in a study of cytotoxic CD8 clonotypes in ibrutinib-treated CLL. The method was immunoSEQ multiplex PCR; TCRdb's version includes in-frame clones alone and lacks a portion of them. The sample has approximately 11,000 clones, around 62% seen once; the top ten hold about 25%. This specimen was PBMCs, taken before ibrutinib treatment. These receptors were taken from a human donor with chronic lymphocytic leukemia.

The genes are TRBV6-1 and TRBJ1-1; no clear D gene. V lost 3 bases, J lost 1 base, and 12 bases lay in between. The CDR3 totals 15 residues. Germline CDR1 MNHNS, CDR2 SASEGT. The CDR3 sequence: CASSELQRQNTEAFF. The CDR3 DNA follows: TGTGCCAGCAGTGAGTTGCAGAGACAGAACACTGAAGCTTTCTTT.

The chain is built from TRBV28 and TRBJ1-2; D unclear. The germline CDR1 and CDR2 sequences are MDHEN and SYDVKM. This CDR3 has 14 residues. Trimming removed 1 base at V and 8 bases at J, with 14 bases between. The CDR3 loop is CASSLFDRVEGYTF. The CDR3, as DNA: TGTGCCAGCAGTTTATTTGATAGGGTAGAGGGCTACACCTTC.

The V call is TRBV9, the J call TRBJ2-3; 10 bases are shared with TRBD2. Trimming took 4 bases from V and 1 from J; bases not matched to a gene: 3. Germline loops: CDR1 SGDLS, CDR2 YYNGEE. The CDR3 is 15 amino acids. CDR3: CASSPGTSGTDTQYF. DNA for the CDR3: TGTGCCAGCAGCCCCGGGACTAGCGGCACAGATACGCAGTATTTT.

DNA for the CDR3: TGTGCCAGCAGCCCCCGGGACAGGGGTTCCACCGGGGAGCTGTTTTTT. It codes for CASSPRDRGSTGELFF. The V call is TRBV9, the J call TRBJ2-2, with 10 bases that match TRBD1. The junction had 7 bases not matched to a gene; V was cut back by 4 bases and J by 4 bases. Germline values: CDR1 SGDLS, CDR2 YYNGEE. There are 16 residues in the CDR3.

This chain uses TRBV6-1 with TRBJ2-7; D possibly corresponds to TRBD1 (6 bases). Germline assignment: CDR1 MNHNS and CDR2 SASEGT. Trimming took 8 bases from V and 3 from J, leaving 14 bases between them. The CDR3 runs to 13 residues. For the CDR3, the DNA is TGTGCCAGCCCAGGGGAAGGGAACTACGAGCAGTACTTC. Amino acid sequence: CASPGEGNYEQYF.

This clone has just one count. The gene calls are TRBV6-5 and TRBJ2-2, with D perhaps TRBD1 or TRBD2 (6 bases each). From germline, CDR1 is MNHEY and CDR2 SVGAGI. The ends were cut back, 6 bases at V and 3 bases at J, with 14 bases in the middle. The CDR3 covers 15 residues. CDR3: CASRDSRRDTGELFF. CDR3 nucleotide sequence: TGTGCCAGCAGGGACAGTAGGAGGGACACCGGGGAGCTGTTTTTT.

This sequence joins TRBV11-2 and TRBJ2-1; tentative D call: TRBD1 (6 bases). There are 15 residues in the CDR3. The V and J ends lost 4 bases and 8 bases respectively, with 18 bases between them. Germline values: CDR1 SGHAT, CDR2 FQNNGV. CDR3 amino acids: CASSSPLDRNYEQFF. The CDR3, as DNA: TGTGCCAGCAGCTCCCCCCTCGACAGGAACTATGAGCAGTTCTTC.

The gene calls are TRBV11-2 and TRBJ2-1; D gene uncertain. From germline, CDR1 is SGHAT and CDR2 FQNNGV. The CDR3 is 15 residues long. Trimming left V 5 bases short and J 2 bases short, with 13 bases between. The CDR3 DNA follows: TGTGCCAGCAGCCCCCCAGGAAGGCCCTACAATGAGCAGTTCTTC. It specifies CASSPPGRPYNEQFF.

In its sample, this clone was seen a few times. The CDR3 loop is CAWSPGISSYEQYF. In nucleotides, the CDR3 is TGTGCCTGGAGCCCAGGGATTTCTTCCTACGAGCAGTACTTC. V usage is TRBV30 and J usage is TRBJ2-7, with D possibly being TRBD1 (5 bases). V was pared by 3 bases and J by 1 base, with 13 bases between. Germline V gene sequence: CDR1 GTSNPN, CDR2 SVGIG (reference sequence). The CDR3 consists of 14 residues. The whole variable domain, remainder taken from reference TRBV30 and TRBJ2-7, is SQTIHQWPATLVQPVGSPLSLECTVEGTSNPNLYWYRQAAGRGLQLLFYSVGIGQISSEVPQNLSASRPQDRQFILSSKKLLLSDSGFYLCAWSPGISSYEQYFGPGTRLTVT.

The CDR3 here is CASSPDETQYF. CDR3 DNA sequence: TGCGCCAGCAGCCCGGACGAGACCCAGTACTTC. J is TRBJ2-5 and V is TRBV5-1; D gene ambiguous. Germline loops: CDR1 SGHRS, CDR2 YFSETQ. V was cut by 4 bases and J by 5 bases, with 6 bases left in between. This CDR3 contains 11 residues. Complete variable domain (other parts from reference TRBV5-1 and TRBJ2-5): KAGVTQTPRYLIKTRGQQVTLSCSPISGHRSVSWYQQTPGQGLQFLFEYFSETQRNKGNFPGRFSGRQFSNSRSEMNVSTLELGDSALYLCASSPDETQYFGPGTRLLVL.

The chain couples TRBV13 to TRBJ2-3; perhaps D is TRBD1 or TRBD2 (5 bases each). The V gene lost 3 bases and the J gene lost 3 bases, with 13 bases spanning the gap. CDR3 size: 15 residues. From germline, CDR1 is PRHDT and CDR2 FYEKMQ (reference sequence). The CDR3 protein is CASSLGSWGTDTQYF. Here the CDR3 DNA reads TGTGCCAGCAGCTTGGGGTCCTGGGGGACAGATACGCAGTATTTT.

The CDR3 loop reads CASSLRAGGSETQYF. The CDR3, as DNA: TGCGCCAGCAGCCTCCGAGCGGGGGGATCAGAGACCCAGTACTTC. This chain joins TRBV5-1 and TRBJ2-5, with 9 bases identical to TRBD2. The J segment lost 4 bases and the V segment lost 4 bases, leaving 8 bases of the junction unmatched. Germline loops: CDR1 SGHRS, CDR2 YFSETQ. This CDR3 region has 15 residues.

The V gene is TRBV30, the J gene TRBJ1-5, with D maybe TRBD1 (6 bases). Trimming removed 3 bases at V and 2 bases at J, with 8 bases between. The V gene's germline CDR1 is GTSNPN and CDR2 SVGIG (reference sequence). The CDR3 totals 13 residues. CDR3 sequence: CAWSPGGNQPQHF. Written as DNA, the CDR3 is TGTGCCTGGAGCCCAGGGGGCAATCAGCCCCAGCATTTT.

Written as DNA, the CDR3 is TGTGCCTGGAGCCCCCAAGGCTACGAGCAGTACTTC. This encodes CAWSPQGYEQYF. This rearrangement joins TRBV30 to TRBJ2-7, with D uncertain. The CDR3 contains 12 residues. V lost 3 bases and J lost 3, with 9 bases in between. Germline assignment: CDR1 GTSNPN and CDR2 SVGIG (reference sequence).

This chain connects TRBV27 to TRBJ2-3, with TRBD2 matching 10 bases. CDR1 and CDR2 from the germline V gene are MNHEY and SMNVEV (reference sequence). V shed 5 bases, J shed 7 bases, and the junction held 12 bases outside the gene matches. The CDR3 is 16 amino acids. For the CDR3, the DNA is TGTGCCAGCAGTATCTGGACTAGCGGCCACCCGAATACGCAGTATTTT. Encoded protein: CASSIWTSGHPNTQYF.

In this sample, this clone turned up a few times. The V call is TRBV28, the J call TRBJ2-1; D is possibly TRBD1 (5 bases). The CDR3 sequence is 13 residues long. The germline gives CDR1 MDHEN, CDR2 SYDVKM. The V end lost 6 bases, the J end lost 6 bases, and 12 bases lay between the germline ends. The CDR3 region is CASRKGVINEQFF. The CDR3 bases are TGTGCCAGCAGAAAAGGGGTTATCAATGAGCAGTTCTTC.

The genes are TRBV11-2 and TRBJ1-3; TRBD1 agrees at 8 bases. CDR3 length equals 15 residues. Germline V gene sequence: CDR1 SGHAT, CDR2 FQNNGV. J was trimmed by 2 bases and V by 5 bases; bases with no gene match: 5. This CDR3 reads CASSIPTGAGNTIYF. The CDR3 DNA is TGTGCCAGCAGCATACCGACAGGGGCTGGAAACACCATATATTTT.

This chain connects TRBV9 to TRBJ1-2; D possibly corresponds to TRBD1 (5 bases). The CDR3 is made up of 16 amino acids. Trimming shortened V by 3 bases and J by 3 bases, and 18 bases separated the two germline ends. Germline lookup yields CDR1 SGDLS and CDR2 YYNGEE. CDR3 sequence (DNA): TGTGCCAGCAGCGCGTTCGGAGCAGGGAGGGACTATGGCTACACCTTC. Its protein is CASSAFGAGRDYGYTF.

The table lists this clone with a few counts. CDR3 in DNA: TGTGCCAGCAGCGGGAACGGGGTAGCTGGCGAGCAGTACTTC. Residues: CASSGNGVAGEQYF. The V call is TRBV27, the J call TRBJ2-7; TRBD2 might be the D (5 bases). The CDR3 has 14 residues. V lost 6 bases and J lost 6, with 18 bases in between. In germline, CDR1 is MNHEY, CDR2 SMNVEV (reference sequence).

The V gene is TRBV9, the J gene TRBJ2-3, with TRBD2 identical over 8 bases. The V segment lost 0 bases and the J segment 2 bases; nucleotides outside the gene matches: 5. The germline gives CDR1 SGDLS, CDR2 YYNGEE. CDR3 length: 16 amino acids. The CDR3, as DNA: TGTGCCAGCAGCGTAGGAGTTAGCGGGGCCACAGATACGCAGTATTTT. Translation: CASSVGVSGATDTQYF.